The entry below gives a single T cell receptor (beta chain) sequence along with its context. The CDR3 has 17 residues. CDR1 PRHDT and CDR2 FYEKMQ come from the germline V gene (reference sequence). V shed 3 bases and J shed 1 base, with 18 bases lying between them. The sample is drawn from a study of blood T cell repertoires in COVID-19. Turning to the study itself: The origin of the acute and convalescent COVID-19 samples was the United States, Italy and Spain. PBMCs, B-cell-depleted T cells, or T cells were the source of the cDNA or gDNA that made up the material.

Participants spanned ages about 18 to 100 years and resided in roughly 22 US areas. As handled by the study authors: Estimates of nucleated cell counts were drawn from the amplification of reference gene primers. TCRdb keeps only in-frame clones here, not all; method: immunoSEQ multiplex PCR. Clone size and the V and J calls come from that table; the DNA yielded D and trimming. The data hold approximately 210,000 clones, with 81% observed a single time. The sequenced sample was PBMCs or T cells enriched from blood (not recorded which). The gene calls are TRBV13 and TRBJ1-2, with a tentative D call TRBD1 (5 bases). This TCR came from a woman aged 45-59 years with acute COVID-19. In nucleotides, the CDR3 is TGTGCCAGCAGCTTCCTATATGCAGGGAAGGATAACTATGGCTACACCTTC. Translation: CASSFLYAGKDNYGYTF.